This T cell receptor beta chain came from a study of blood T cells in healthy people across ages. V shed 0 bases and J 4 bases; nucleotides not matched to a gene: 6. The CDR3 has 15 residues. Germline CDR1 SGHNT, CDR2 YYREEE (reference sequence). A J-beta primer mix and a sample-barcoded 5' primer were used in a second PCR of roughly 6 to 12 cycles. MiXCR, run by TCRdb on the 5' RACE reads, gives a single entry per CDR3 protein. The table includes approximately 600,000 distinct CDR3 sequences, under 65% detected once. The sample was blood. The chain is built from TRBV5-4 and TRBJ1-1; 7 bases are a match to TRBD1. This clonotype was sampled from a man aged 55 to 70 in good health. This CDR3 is CASSLERGRGTEAFF. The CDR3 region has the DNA TGTGCCAGCAGCTTGGAGAGGGGGCGGGGCACTGAAGCTTTCTTT.